A single T cell receptor (beta chain) is shown here with its context. Among the patients, none had received any treatment before thyroid surgery. The sample originates from a study of metastatic and nonmetastatic thyroid tumors. TCRdb recomputed clones from the PCR reads via MiXCR. The data hold approximately 79,000 clones, with about 9.1% observed a single time. This CDR3 region has 15 residues. The V end was cut by 1 base, the J end by 4 bases, with 15 bases between. CDR1 and CDR2 from the germline V gene are SGDLS and YYNGEE. The chain is built from TRBV9 and TRBJ2-7, with unresolved D. Specimen: blood. The source of this sequence is a female donor with papillary thyroid cancer or a benign thyroid nodule (not recorded which). Some clones in this sample may be carry-over from other donors' samples. CDR3 bases: TGTGCCAGCAGCGTAAACCGACATGTAGGTTACGAGCAGTACTTC. Translation gives CASSVNRHVGYEQYF.